The rows below give T cell receptor beta chains drawn from one sample of a study of blood T cells in healthy people across ages. TCRdb redid the calling of the 5' RACE reads with MiXCR, one entry per CDR3 protein. The data show 700,000 to 800,000 distinct CDR3 sequences, 43% seen once. Sequenced: blood. The receptors were gathered from a woman aged 55-75 years in good health. The CDR3 runs from the conserved cysteine through the conserved F or W.

v_call,j_call,cdr3_aa
TRBV29-1,TRBJ2-3,CSVARAGTDTQYF
TRBV7-9,TRBJ2-3,CASRPGIGTGGVGDTQYF
TRBV6-2/TRBV6-3,TRBJ2-2,CASSSIQGPGELFF
TRBV4-3,TRBJ2-5,CASSQDRGPFENEQYF
TRBV10-3,TRBJ1-5,CATCPRDSNQPQHF
TRBV7-8,TRBJ1-2,CASSLTRGAGYGYTF
TRBV12-3/TRBV12-4,TRBJ2-1,CASSPTTGGPYEQFF
TRBV3-1,TRBJ2-1,CASSQSLQGLYNEQFF
TRBV20-1,TRBJ1-6,CSARDMGQGALGSPLHF
TRBV25-1,TRBJ2-7,CASSEPKTGDNEQYF
TRBV9,TRBJ1-6,CASSPEPRNNSPLHF
TRBV29-1,TRBJ1-2,CSVADRSTYGYTF
TRBV20-1,TRBJ2-5,CSASGGGSQETQYF
TRBV9,TRBJ2-1,CASSVEKREGAYNEQFF
TRBV7-2,TRBJ2-3,CASSPGLAAYTDTQYF
TRBV20-1,TRBJ2-1,CSARGGEYELFF
TRBV6-2/TRBV6-3,TRBJ2-1,CASSYRGTGTGGLNEQFF
TRBV6-2/TRBV6-3,TRBJ1-5,CASRPAQGAHGNQPQHF
TRBV30,TRBJ1-5,CAWSGTGEQPQHF
TRBV28,TRBJ2-1,CASSLPLQGAEQFF
TRBV15,TRBJ2-1,CATSSPLGLAVNEQFF
TRBV20-1,TRBJ2-5,CSATRTGAQRETQYF
TRBV29-1,TRBJ2-1,CSVEGDSYSYNEQFF
TRBV15,TRBJ2-1,CATSRVGPGDEQFF